The 22 T cell receptor beta chains reported below all come from one sample, sequenced in a study of T cells in Graves' hyperthyroidism and ophthalmopathy. From RNA transcripts, TCR beta CDR3 regions were amplified. Initially, a first-round RT-PCR of the TCR CDR3 employed the HTBI primer set. TCRdb itself ran the multiplex PCR reads through MiXCR, one entry per CDR3 protein. The sample records under 550,000 distinct CDR3 sequences, approximately 13% being singletons. Sequencing used blood. The receptors derive from a woman aged 18-30 years with Graves' hyperthyroidism.

As for this clonotype: This may stem from a read error, because a much larger clone lies one nucleotide away. This rearrangement joins TRBV18 to TRBJ2-7; D is undetermined. The germline gives CDR1 KGHSH, CDR2 LQKENI. Trimming shortened V by 8 bases and J by 5 bases, and 19 bases separated the two germline ends. This CDR3 has 14 amino acids. As DNA, the CDR3 is TGTGCCAGCCCCCATAAGGAATCCGTCCACGAGCAGTACTTC. Translating gives CASPHKESVHEQYF.

The CDR3 loop reads CASSWQREYSGELFF. Written as DNA, the CDR3 is TGCGCCAGCAGCTGGCAGCGGGAGTATAGCGGGGAGCTGTTTTTT. The rearrangement links TRBV5-1 to TRBJ2-2; 8 bases agree with TRBD2. Looked up from germline, CDR1 is SGHRS and CDR2 is YFSETQ. Trimming removed 3 bases from V and 7 bases from J; junction bases left unmatched: 8. This CDR3 is built from 15 residues.

This clonotype came up a few times. The chain is built from TRBV28 and TRBJ1-2, with D unclear. CDR1 is MDHEN, CDR2 SYDVKM, per germline. This CDR3 comprises 18 residues. Deletions cut 7 bases from V and 2 bases from J, with 26 bases between. CDR3 in DNA: TGTGCCAGCACCCCGCCCCGCTCTGACCCCAGGCCCAACTATGGCTACACCTTC. Its protein is CASTPPRSDPRPNYGYTF.

The chain recombines TRBV6-5 with TRBJ2-5; the D is unclear. V was trimmed by 2 bases and J by 3 bases, leaving 4 bases between them. There are 12 residues in the CDR3. CDR1 MNHEY and CDR2 SVGAGI come from the germline V gene. The CDR3 DNA reads as TGTGCCAGCAGTTACGGGGAAGAGACCCAGTACTTC. Translation: CASSYGEETQYF.

This clonotype was detected only a few times. The chain combines TRBV7-8 with TRBJ2-2; 8 bases fit TRBD2. Trimming cost V 4 bases and J 7 bases; bases outside gene matches: 14. Germline V gives CDR1 SGHVS, CDR2 FQNEAQ. The CDR3 consists of 17 residues. As DNA, the CDR3 is TGTGCCAGCAGCTCTCCGGGACTAGGGTTTCGTGTCGGGGAGCTGTTTTTT. This translates into CASSSPGLGFRVGELFF. Full variable domain (remainder filled in from reference TRBV7-8 and TRBJ2-2): GAGVSQSPRYKVAKRGQDVALRCDPISGHVSLFWYQQALGQGPEFLTYFQNEAQLDKSGLPSDRFFAERPEGSVSTLKIQRTQQEDSAVYLCASSSPGLGFRVGELFFGEGSRLTVL.

V is TRBV27 and J is TRBJ2-7; either TRBD1 or TRBD2 may supply D (7 bases each). Germline V CDR1 and CDR2: MNHEY, SMNVEV (reference sequence). The CDR3 sequence is 15 residues long. Trimming stripped 6 bases from V and 2 bases from J, with 17 bases between. CDR3 sequence: CASSLRGGIAYEQYF. Here the CDR3 DNA reads TGTGCCAGCAGCCTCAGGGGGGGAATCGCCTACGAGCAGTACTTC.

This chain links TRBV27 with TRBJ2-7; TRBD1 matches 8 bases. CDR3 length: 13 amino acids. Looked up from germline, CDR1 is MNHEY and CDR2 is SMNVEV (reference sequence). Unmatched junction bases numbered 6, after V lost 8 bases and J lost 3 bases. In DNA, the CDR3 is TGTGCCAGCTCCCGGACAGGGTTCTACGAGCAGTACTTC. Residues: CASSRTGFYEQYF.

This clonotype was detected many times. This rearrangement joins TRBV5-1 to TRBJ1-1; no reliable D call. The CDR3 is 14 residues long. The V gene lost 0 bases and the J gene lost 6 bases, with 12 bases spanning the gap. Germline loops: CDR1 SGHRS, CDR2 YFSETQ. The CDR3 spells CASSLEGDFAEAFF. CDR3 nucleotide sequence: TGCGCCAGCAGCTTGGAGGGCGACTTCGCTGAAGCTTTCTTT.

V usage is TRBV7-9 and J usage is TRBJ2-4, with 9 bases matching TRBD1. The germline V gene has CDR1 SEHNR and CDR2 FQNEAQ (reference sequence). V shed 2 bases and J 0 bases; nucleotides not matched to a gene: 20. This CDR3 region has 22 residues. This CDR3 reads CASSLYPPATGGSRGAKNIQYF. The DNA of the CDR3 is TGTGCCAGCAGCTTATATCCTCCCGCGACAGGGGGATCAAGGGGAGCCAAAAACATTCAGTACTTC.

This clonotype was detected ten times or more. This chain connects TRBV28 to TRBJ1-3, with D unresolved. Germline assignment: CDR1 MDHEN and CDR2 SYDVKM. Trimming pared 4 bases from V and 2 bases from J, leaving 12 bases between. The CDR3 sequence is 15 residues long. The CDR3 here is CASSWASRPGNTIYF. The CDR3 DNA sequence: TGTGCCAGCAGTTGGGCCAGCAGGCCTGGAAACACCATATATTTT.

This clonotype was seen a few times. The rearrangement links TRBV12-3 or TRBV12-4 to TRBJ1-4, with D hard to call. Trimming pared 6 bases from V and 3 bases from J, leaving 14 bases between. The CDR3 totals 15 residues. CDR3 DNA: TGTGCCAGCAGCTCCCTCGGAGGGTCTAATGAAAAACTGTTTTTT. Amino acid sequence: CASSSLGGSNEKLFF.

CDR3 DNA sequence: TGTGCCAGCAGCCAAGATGGACAGGGGGTAAATTCACCCCTCCACTTT. This codes for CASSQDGQGVNSPLHF. The V gene is TRBV4-2, the J gene TRBJ1-6; 10 nucleotides agree with TRBD1. V trimming: 0 bases; J trimming: 7 bases; junction bases outside the gene matches: 3. CDR1 and CDR2 from the germline V gene are LGHNA and YNFKEQ. This CDR3 is built from 16 residues.

This clonotype was detected ten times or more. The rearrangement joins TRBV18 to TRBJ1-1, with D perhaps matching TRBD1 (6 bases). Germline V gives CDR1 KGHSH, CDR2 LQKENI. The V gene lost 3 bases and the J gene lost 5 bases, with 13 bases spanning the gap. The CDR3 runs to 14 residues. Here the CDR3 DNA reads TGTGCCAGCTCACCGGGGGGGCGGCAGACTGAAGCTTTCTTT. Translating it yields CASSPGGRQTEAFF.

Many counts were recorded for this clonotype. This chain uses TRBV7-8 with TRBJ2-1, with 10 positions matching TRBD1. V shed 5 bases and J 4 bases; nucleotides not matched to a gene: 11. CDR3 size: 17 residues. Germline loops: CDR1 SGHVS, CDR2 FQNEAQ. The CDR3 bases are TGTGCCAGCAGCGTCCCCCGGGACAGGGGAATTTACAATGAGCAGTTCTTC. This codes for CASSVPRDRGIYNEQFF.

Of note for this clonotype: One base away lies a much larger clone, so this may be a sequencing read error. The V gene is TRBV12-3 or TRBV12-4, the J gene TRBJ2-1, with D hard to call. This CDR3 region has 14 residues. The CDR3 DNA is TGTGTCAGTGCAAATACTCGTTCTCGCAATGAGCAGTTCTTC. This codes for CVSANTRSRNEQFF.

This clonotype occurred many times. The chain is built from TRBV6-1 and TRBJ2-1; D assignment may be TRBD1 or TRBD2 (5 bases each). V was clipped by 1 base and J by 3 bases, with 10 bases between them. The germline V gene has CDR1 MNHNS and CDR2 SASEGT. The CDR3 is 15 residues long. The CDR3 sequence is CASSEDGAIYNEQFF. The CDR3 DNA is TGTGCCAGCAGTGAAGACGGGGCGATCTACAATGAGCAGTTCTTC.

This clonotype was recorded many times. The gene calls are TRBV28 and TRBJ1-5; D might be TRBD1 (6 bases). The CDR3 loop spans 16 amino acids. CDR1 MDHEN and CDR2 SYDVKM come from the germline V gene. The V gene lost 4 bases and the J gene lost 1 base, with 14 bases spanning the gap. The CDR3 DNA sequence: TGTGCCAGCAGTTCCGTCGGGGGGGCGAGCAATCAGCCCCAGCATTTT. Amino acids: CASSSVGGASNQPQHF.

This clonotype was recorded at least ten times. V gene TRBV5-8 combines with J gene TRBJ2-7; D is possibly TRBD1 or TRBD2 (5 bases each). V was cut by 9 bases and J by 0 bases, with 13 bases left in between. Per the germline V gene, CDR1 is SGHTS and CDR2 is YDEGEE. This CDR3 comprises 13 residues. In nucleotides, the CDR3 is TGTGCCAATCGCCCAGGGACCTCCTACGAGCAGTACTTC. The encoded protein is CANRPGTSYEQYF.

V is TRBV5-1 and J is TRBJ2-7, with a weak D call TRBD1 (6 bases). In germline, CDR1 is SGHRS, CDR2 YFSETQ. V lost 6 bases and J 3 bases, leaving 16 bases between the germline ends. This CDR3 is built from 14 residues. CDR3 nucleotides: TGCGCCAGCACTGGTCCCGGACAGAGCTACGAGCAGTACTTC. Protein: CASTGPGQSYEQYF.

The gene calls are TRBV20-1 and TRBJ2-3; perhaps TRBD2 as D (6 bases). V gave up 1 base and J gave up 11 bases, with 22 bases separating them. The CDR3 loop spans 15 amino acids. The V gene's germline CDR1 is DFQATT and CDR2 SNEGSKA (reference sequence). CDR3 sequence reads: CSARVGGTVVGLQYF. The CDR3 DNA sequence: TGCAGTGCTAGAGTTGGCGGGACCGTGGTCGGCTTGCAGTATTTT.

This clonotype was observed at least ten times. The rearrangement uses TRBV13 and TRBJ2-7; 8 bases match TRBD2. Germline V lookup: CDR1 PRHDT, CDR2 FYEKMQ (reference sequence). The V gene end was trimmed by 0 bases and the J gene end by 5 bases; junction bases not matched to a gene: 6. The CDR3 spans 15 residues. The CDR3 sequence is CASSLGSGRAHEQYF. As DNA, the CDR3 is TGTGCCAGCAGCTTAGGATCCGGGAGGGCCCACGAGCAGTACTTC.

This clonotype was seen many times. The genes are TRBV14 and TRBJ1-2; 7 bases are a match to TRBD1. Germline CDR1 and CDR2: SGHDN and FVKESK. V trimming: 6 bases; J trimming: 4 bases; junction bases outside the gene matches: 14. This CDR3 is 16 amino acids long. The CDR3 DNA reads as TGTGCCAGCAGGCCCATCGACAGGGTTGGTGGCTATGGCTACACCTTC. Protein sequence: CASRPIDRVGGYGYTF.